Sequencing of this TCR beta chain was carried out in a study of T-cell reconstitution after alpha-beta-depleted transplantation in children. The CDR3 length is 12 residues. V was cut by 6 bases and J by 8 bases, with 11 bases left in between. The study, taken as a whole, reports: High day-60 TCRbeta diversity in some patients came from surviving recipient T cells and thymic progenitors. Expanded graft clones, several hundred of them, were reportedly the source of alpha-beta T cells about two months after transplant. It was newly produced T cells that mostly accounted for T-cell counts and diversity one year after transplant.

Turning to this clonotype: As yet, its antigen is unknown.

A library of TCRbeta sequences, prepared with unique molecular identifiers, was generated. TCRdb reprocessed the PCR reads via MiXCR and lists one record per CDR3 protein. Of about 290,000 distinct CDR3 sequences listed, approximately 7.3% are singletons. The sequence was collected from a female patient aged 2-10 years who had a stem cell transplant for Fanconi anemia, so the T cells may come from the graft donor. The sequencing used peripheral blood, collected 360 days after TCRalphabeta/CD19-depleted stem cell transplant. This chain links TRBV12-3 or TRBV12-4 with TRBJ1-3; D perhaps matches TRBD1 (5 bases). The CDR3 region has the DNA TGTGCCAGCAGCCACGGGGGAGACACCATATATTTT. Its protein product is CASSHGGDTIYF.